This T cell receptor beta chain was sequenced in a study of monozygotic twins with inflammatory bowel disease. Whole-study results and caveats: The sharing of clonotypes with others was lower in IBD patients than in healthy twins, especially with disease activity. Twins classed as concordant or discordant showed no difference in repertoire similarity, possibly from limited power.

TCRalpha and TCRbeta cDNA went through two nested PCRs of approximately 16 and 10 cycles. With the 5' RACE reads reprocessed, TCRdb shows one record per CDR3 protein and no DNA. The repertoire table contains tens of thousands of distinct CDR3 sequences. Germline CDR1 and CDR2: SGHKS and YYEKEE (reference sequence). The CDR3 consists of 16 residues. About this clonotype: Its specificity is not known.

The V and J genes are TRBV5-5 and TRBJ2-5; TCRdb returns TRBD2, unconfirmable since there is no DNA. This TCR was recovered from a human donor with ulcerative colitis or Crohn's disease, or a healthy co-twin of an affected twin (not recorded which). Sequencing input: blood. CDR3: CASSLEASSPQETQYF.